The T cell receptor (beta chain) described here comes from a study of OX40 agonist ivuxolimab in advanced cancers. Trimming removed 4 bases from V and 4 bases from J; junction bases left unmatched: 7. This CDR3 is built from 15 residues. Germline V gene lookup returns CDR1 SGDLS and CDR2 YYNGEE. Assay: immunoSEQ multiplex PCR; the TCRdb copy retains only in-frame clones and omits some. The data show roughly 90,000 clones, with approximately 90% seen just once and under 0.8% held by the top ten. This rearrangement joins TRBV9 to TRBJ2-1; TRBD2 matches 8 bases. This clonotype was obtained from an adult with an advanced solid tumor such as melanoma, head and neck, liver or kidney cancer. Specimen: CD4+ or CD8+ T cells sorted from blood, collected in a trial of the OX40 agonist ivuxolimab. Written as DNA, the CDR3 is TGTGCCAGCAGCATTATCGCGGGGGGATACAATGAGCAGTTCTTC. Its translation: CASSIIAGGYNEQFF.